Included here is one TCR beta chain sequence, with context. This record comes from a study of blood T cell repertoires in COVID-19. About the research overall: COVID-19 samples collected from the United States, Italy and Spain covered acute and convalescent phases. In each case, the material was cDNA or gDNA derived from T cells, B-cell-depleted T cells, or PBMCs.

Followed longitudinally, the Seattle patients had been enrolled during active infection. Authors' processing steps: Reference gene primers were amplified, and this amplification served to estimate nucleated cell counts. The table came from immunoSEQ multiplex PCR; TCRdb's copy has only in-frame clones and leaves some out. V and J calls and clone size are copied from that table; D and trimming were computed from the DNA. The sample shows a few hundred thousand clones, roughly 88% of them seen only once. The CDR3 has 15 residues. Germline CDR1 is SGHRS and CDR2 is YFSETQ. Losses at the gene ends were 4 bases for V and 4 bases for J; bases not matched to a gene: 8.

The V gene is TRBV5-1, the J gene TRBJ2-1; 7 nucleotides align to TRBD1. The specimen was peripheral blood. This clonotype was obtained from a human donor with COVID-19, enrolled during active disease. The donor label of this sample is uncertain. As DNA, the CDR3 is TGCGCCAGCAGCGACGACAGGGTCGGGTACAATGAGCAGTTCTTC. Its protein product is CASSDDRVGYNEQFF.